This T cell receptor (beta chain) originates from a study of sequential checkpoint blockade in melanoma. Across the whole study: Patients were randomized 1:1 to nivolumab-then-ipilimumab or ipilimumab-then-nivolumab first-line. Maintenance nivolumab came after either treatment sequence.

Treatment meaning: randomized to nivolumab then ipilimumab (arm A) or the reverse (arm B). No patient had prior DNA-damaging chemotherapy. PBMC sorting kept live CD3+CD8+ cells without CD19 or CD56. Sequenced by immunoSEQ multiplex PCR; TCRdb stores in-frame clones only, minus some. The sample lists roughly 20,000 clones, about four fifths occurring once. V was trimmed by 2 bases and J by 2 bases, leaving 6 bases between them. Germline-derived CDR1 and CDR2 are MNHNS and SASEGT. The CDR3 extends over 13 amino acids. The genes are TRBV6-1 and TRBJ1-1, with D unresolved. This clonotype originated in a human donor with melanoma. The starting material was CD8+ T cells sorted from blood (inferred from file names), obtained from a patient given nivolumab and ipilimumab in sequence. CDR3 amino acids: CASSETPNTEAFF. CDR3 nucleotide sequence: TGTGCCAGCAGTGAAACACCTAACACTGAAGCTTTCTTT.